This T cell receptor (beta chain) was recovered during a study of beta chain features in type 1 diabetes. For the study at large: When patients were set against healthy donors, age, gender and cell yields were similar. Findings of the study overall: Shorter templates may be favored by PCR, equally so in patients and controls.

Each sorted fraction was over 95% pure. This clone has at least ten counts. What it recognizes is unknown. Reverse transcription of all isolated RNA meant that expressed TCRB transcripts were sequenced. TCRdb's table, derived via immunoSEQ multiplex PCR, lists solely in-frame clones and lacks some. This table has hundreds of thousands of clones, about 10% appearing once. The receptor comes from a woman between 18 and 29 years old in good health. Sequencing was done on a sample of naive CD4+ T cells from blood.

In nucleotides, the CDR3 is TGTGCCAGCAGCTTAGACAGGAAAGAGACCCAGTACTTC. Its protein is CASSLDRKETQYF. V and J are TRBV7-2 and TRBJ2-5; possible D gene TRBD1, 5 bases. Germline lookup yields CDR1 SGHTA and CDR2 FQGNSA. The V end was cut by 1 base, the J end by 3 bases, with 6 bases between. CDR3 size: 13 residues.